Each of the 3 T cell receptor beta chains below was sequenced from the same sample in a study of tumor-infiltrating lymphocytes in primary liver carcinoma. The study co-extracted DNA and RNA from 20-30 mg of unsorted bulk tissue. The template, around 520 ng total RNA, yielded TCR beta cDNA made with a constant-region primer. ARM-PCR, slightly modified, supplied the TCR beta libraries through three nested multiplex PCR rounds. PCR rounds one and two used TRBV1-TRBV30 forward primers with a C-beta reverse primer for about 9 cycles each. TCRdb reprocessed the multiplex PCR reads via MiXCR and lists one record per CDR3 protein. The table includes approximately 110,000 distinct CDR3 sequences, about 59% detected once. Input material: liver tumor tissue from sampling region 1. Subset in this sample: tumor region T1, superior pole. Receptors originate from a woman aged 55-70 years with primary liver carcinoma and hepatitis B virus infection.

This clonotype was recorded only once. This sequence may be a read error, since a much larger clone differs from it by one base. The CDR3 region has the DNA TGTGCCAGCAGCTTGAAGAGTCTAGTCCGCACAGATACGCAGTATTTT. Protein sequence: CASSLKSLVRTDTQYF. The chain joins TRBV5-4 to TRBJ2-3; D is unclear. Germline loops: CDR1 SGHNT, CDR2 YYREEE (reference sequence). V lost 1 base to trimming and J lost 1 base, with 13 bases between them. The CDR3 runs to 16 residues.

This clonotype was seen many times. This sequence joins TRBV6-4 and TRBJ1-1; 7 nucleotides align to TRBD1. The CDR3 runs 14 residues. Trimming removed 2 bases from V and 4 bases from J; junction bases left unmatched: 4. Germline values: CDR1 MRHNA, CDR2 SNTAGT. Here the CDR3 DNA reads TGTGCCAGCAGTGACACCGACAGGGCCACTGAAGCTTTCTTT. Protein sequence: CASSDTDRATEAFF.

On this clonotype itself: In this CDR3 the conserved last residue, phenylalanine or tryptophan, is missing, so a read error is likely. DNA of the CDR3: TGTGCCAGCAGCCTCGGTACAGGCGGAACCTACGAGCAGTACATC. Encoded protein: CASSLGTGGTYEQYI. This chain connects TRBV11-2 to TRBJ2-7; D is perhaps TRBD1 (5 bases). Germline V gene lookup returns CDR1 SGHAT and CDR2 FQNNGV. Trimming cost V 5 bases and J 2 bases, with 16 bases left between them. There are 15 residues in the CDR3.